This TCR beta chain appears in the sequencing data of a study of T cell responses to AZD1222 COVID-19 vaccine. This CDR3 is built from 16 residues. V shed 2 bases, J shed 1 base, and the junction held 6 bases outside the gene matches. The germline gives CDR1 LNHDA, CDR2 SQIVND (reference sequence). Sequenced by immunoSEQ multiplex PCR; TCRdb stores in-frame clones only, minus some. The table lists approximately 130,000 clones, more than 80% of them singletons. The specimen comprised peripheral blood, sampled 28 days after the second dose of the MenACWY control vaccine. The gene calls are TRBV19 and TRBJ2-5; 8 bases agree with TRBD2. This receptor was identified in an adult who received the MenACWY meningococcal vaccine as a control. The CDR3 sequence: CASSIWIAGRQETQYF. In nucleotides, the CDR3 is TGTGCCAGTAGTATATGGATAGCGGGGCGCCAAGAGACCCAGTACTTC.